This TCR beta chain was identified during a study of OX40 agonist ivuxolimab in advanced cancers. As for the study more broadly: The costimulatory receptor OX40 (CD134) was targeted by ivuxolimab, a fully human IgG2 agonistic monoclonal antibody. Intravenous ivuxolimab was administered to patients every 2 weeks at six dose levels: 0.01, 0.1, 0.3, 1.5, 3 and 10 mg/kg. Among the roughly 52 dose-escalation patients, around 19 had hepatocellular carcinoma, 15 or so melanoma, 9 renal cell carcinoma and 9 head and neck cancer. In the dose-escalation cohort, roughly four fifths of patients were male, and the mean age was roughly 60 years, with a range of 23 to 79. Patients were allowed to have had prior anti-PD-1, anti-PD-L1 or anti-CTLA-4 therapy, and approximately 40% of the dose-escalation patients had been treated with checkpoint inhibitors. Three dose-escalation patients achieved partial responses, one with hepatocellular carcinoma and two with cutaneous melanoma. Peripheral TCRbeta sequencing aimed to test whether ivuxolimab altered TCR sequence diversity and caused clonal T-cell expansion. The paper reports the monotherapy dose-escalation portion (N of about 50 patients) of the phase I ivuxolimab trial. Broad study findings and their caveats: In the 0.1-3.0 mg/kg groups, partial responders had among the lowest normalized peripheral clonal expansion, particularly in CD8+ T cells. Low levels of normalized T-cell clonal expansion were also seen in some patients who did not respond. At doses of 0.1 to 3.0 mg/kg, clonal expansion of both CD4+ and CD8+ T cells in blood was seen between baseline and week 6. The antigen specificity of the clonally expanded peripheral T cells was not determined. After ivuxolimab, expanded clones were on average more numerous among CD8+ T cells than among CD4+ T cells.

This clone was counted only a few times. Its antigen remains unidentified. No base-level quality is on record; no much larger clone is a single base apart. Patients with a history of autoimmune disease or receiving systemic immunosuppression were excluded from the trial. Peripheral blood for TCR sequencing was collected from all dose cohorts at baseline, on cycle 4 day 1, and on cycle 7 day 1. The samples were drawn from a first-in-human, open-label, multicenter phase I dose-escalation trial of ivuxolimab. Adults with locally advanced or metastatic melanoma, renal cell carcinoma, hepatocellular carcinoma or head and neck squamous cell carcinoma were enrolled in the trial. CD4+ and CD8+ T cells were sorted separately from peripheral blood before TCR sequencing. For sequencing of the TCRbeta CDR3 region, genomic DNA was extracted from the sorted cells. TCRbeta CDR3 regions were sequenced using the immunoSEQ Assay. The table comes from immuneACCESS by way of TCRdb, which keeps in-frame sequences with V and J called. Part of the clones is missing from these tables; in studies checked, under half for an unresolved V gene and the rest for unknown reasons. The sample table shows 9,500 to 15,000 clones, and around 76% are seen once. The biggest ten clones account for roughly 29% of the sample.

Sample: CD4+ or CD8+ T cells sorted from blood, taken in a trial of the OX40 agonist ivuxolimab. This TCR derives from an adult with an advanced solid tumor such as melanoma, head and neck, liver or kidney cancer.

The sequenced DNA: TGTGCCAGCAGCCCCCGGACAGGGTTAGACACCGGGGAGCTGTTTTTT. This gives the protein CASSPRTGLDTGELFF. The chain links TRBV28 with TRBJ2-2; 8 of the junction bases match TRBD1. The CDR3 runs 16 residues from the cysteine to the phenylalanine. Only CDR3 DNA remains: 48 bases, in frame from the first base. V is trimmed back by 6 bases and J by 3 bases, and the junction contains 9 bases that no gene match accounts for. CDR1 MDHEN and CDR2 SYDVKM were looked up in the germline V gene.